This T cell receptor beta chain appears in the sequencing data of a study of T-cell reconstitution after alpha-beta-depleted transplantation in children. Study-level findings and limits: The main origin of T-cell counts and diversity one year after transplant was newly produced T cells.

Comment on this clonotype: Its antigen remains unknown. A single base separates this from a much larger clone, so it may be a read error.

For TCRbeta, the library was prepared with unique molecular identifiers. TCRdb independently ran MiXCR on the PCR reads; one entry per CDR3 protein. The profile shows about 460,000 distinct CDR3 sequences, about 11% of them singletons. Germline values: CDR1 LGHNA, CDR2 YSLEER. The length of the CDR3 is 14 residues. The V and J genes are TRBV4-3 and TRBJ2-1; either TRBD1 or TRBD2 may fit D (5 bases each). Sequencing used PBMCs, obtained before TCRalphabeta/CD19-depleted stem cell transplant. This TCR was sampled from a child aged 2 to 9 with inherited bone marrow failure, due to receive a stem cell transplant. This chain's CDR3 is CASSQEGTYNEQIF. As DNA, the CDR3 is TGCGCCAGCAGCCAAGAAGGGACCTACAATGAGCAGATCTTC.